This T cell receptor beta chain was sequenced during a study of blood T cell repertoires in COVID-19. Assay: immunoSEQ multiplex PCR; the TCRdb copy retains only in-frame clones and omits some. The data hold fewer than 300,000 clones, with 88% observed a single time. The CDR3 sequence is 14 residues long. V was shortened by 6 bases and J by 4 bases, with 15 bases between the two germline ends. From germline, CDR1 is KGHSH and CDR2 LQKENI. Sequenced sample: peripheral blood. The chain employs TRBV18 and TRBJ2-5, with D possibly TRBD2 on 6 matching bases. The source of this sequence is a woman aged 25 to 45 with acute or convalescent COVID-19. The CDR3 region has the DNA TGTGCCAGCTCCTTGACTAGTCACAGAGAGACCCAGTACTTC. This translates into CASSLTSHRETQYF.